This TCR beta chain was sequenced in a study of T cells in localized non-small cell lung cancer. Sequenced by immunoSEQ multiplex PCR; TCRdb stores in-frame clones only, minus some. The sample shows roughly 34,000 clones, approximately 84% of them seen only once. V shed 7 bases, J shed 7 bases, and the junction held 8 bases outside the gene matches. Germline V gene data show CDR1 as SQVTM and CDR2 as ANQGSEA. This CDR3 contains 14 residues. The sample consisted of peripheral blood, taken before any cancer treatment. The TCR was taken from a male donor aged 60 or over with stage III lung adenocarcinoma. This chain uses TRBV29-1 with TRBJ2-2; 11 bases align to TRBD1. The CDR3: CSATRTGGIGELFF. The CDR3 bases are TGCAGCGCCACCCGGACAGGGGGCATCGGGGAGCTGTTTTTT.